This T cell receptor (beta chain) came from a study of shared clonotypes between healthy human individuals. Positive CCR7 selection of CD45RO-negative cells yielded the naive CD8 cells, and terminally differentiated effector memory CD45RA+ cells were excluded. This CDR3 is 15 amino acids long. CDR1 and CDR2 from the germline V gene are SGDLS and YYNGEE. Trimming removed 2 bases at V and 1 base at J, with 13 bases between. DNA at 150 to 200 ng, about 30,000 T cell genomes, went into sorted-subset replicate PCRs. Profiled with immunoSEQ multiplex PCR; TCRdb holds only in-frame clones, not every one. Counted here are roughly 2.1 million clones, just over 90% occurring once; the ten biggest clones make up 1.5% to 2%.

The chain recombines TRBV9 with TRBJ2-7; D unclear. This clonotype was obtained from a man aged 18 to 35 in good health. Some clones in this sample may be carry-over from other donors' samples. Source material: naive CD8+ T cells from PBMCs. This chain's CDR3 is CASSVFSGFSYEQYF. The CDR3 coding sequence is TGTGCCAGCAGCGTTTTTTCGGGCTTTTCCTACGAGCAGTACTTC.